The next 32 T cell receptor beta chains were all read from a single sample in a study of cytomegalovirus exposure and HLA in healthy donors (dated by TCRdb to 2017 to 2019). The protocol used for the library was the immunoSEQ multiplex PCR assay. For the multiplex PCR, a mixture combining 60 forward primers for TCR Vbeta segments and 13 reverse primers for TCR Jbeta segments was used. The table was pulled from immuneACCESS by TCRdb, which kept in-frame rearrangements only. Such tables lose some clones; where checked, under half of the loss comes from unresolved V genes, and the rest has no known cause. The sample includes about 79,000 clones, with 67% observed a single time. The biggest ten clones account for 6.5% to 7.5% of the sample. Specimen: PBMCs. These receptors came from a woman between 45 and 65 years old in good health and CMV-seropositive.

This sequence joins TRBV19 and TRBJ1-2, with D tentatively TRBD1 (5 bases). The CDR3 runs 14 residues. Germline V gives CDR1 LNHDA, CDR2 SQIVND (reference sequence). The ends were cut back, 7 bases at V and 3 bases at J, with 15 bases in the middle. The CDR3 protein is CASTPGQTHYGYTF. Written as DNA, the CDR3 is TGTGCCAGTACGCCAGGGCAAACTCACTATGGCTACACCTTC.

The chain is built from TRBV4-2 and TRBJ2-1; 8 bases map to TRBD1. V gave up 3 bases and J gave up 4 bases; unmatched junction bases: 8. Germline values: CDR1 LGHNA, CDR2 YNFKEQ. This CDR3 spans 16 amino acids. For the CDR3, the DNA is TGTGCCAGCAGCCACCTCCCGGGACAGGAATACAATGAGCAGTTCTTC. Protein sequence: CASSHLPGQEYNEQFF.

The chain combines TRBV4-1 with TRBJ2-1, with D possibly matching TRBD1 (6 bases). This CDR3 is 13 amino acids long. Between the trimmed V and J ends, which lost 1 base and 7 bases, there was a span of 8 bases. CDR1 and CDR2 from the germline V gene are MGHRA and YSYEKL. The DNA of the CDR3 is TGCGCCAGCAGCCAAGCAAGGGGGAATGAGCAGTTCTTC. Translation: CASSQARGNEQFF.

About this clone: Relative to the germline gene, one junction end is altered; a read error may explain this. V is TRBV2 and J is TRBJ1-4; TRBD1 might be the D (5 bases). CDR1 SNHLY and CDR2 FYNNEI come from the germline V gene. This CDR3 comprises 15 residues. The CDR3 DNA sequence: TGTGCCGGCAGTGTGCAGGGCTCCCTTAATGAAAAACTGTTTTTT. Residues: CAGSVQGSLNEKLFF.

The V gene is TRBV7-2, the J gene TRBJ2-1; 9 nucleotides agree with TRBD2. Trimming took 5 bases from V and 9 from J; bases not matched to a gene: 11. There are 15 residues in the CDR3. The germline V gene encodes CDR1 SGHTA and CDR2 FQGNSA. The CDR3 is CASSTGTSWSGEQFF. The CDR3 bases are TGTGCCAGCAGCACCGGGACTAGCTGGAGTGGTGAGCAGTTCTTC.

The count of this clone is one. The chain is built from TRBV5-1 and TRBJ2-2; 14 bases fit TRBD2. CDR3 length: 17 amino acids. Germline V gives CDR1 SGHRS, CDR2 YFSETQ. V lost 4 bases and J lost 0; bases outside the gene matches: 2. The CDR3, as DNA: TGCGCCAGCAGCGGGACTAGCGGGGGATCGAACACCGGGGAGCTGTTTTTT. This codes for CASSGTSGGSNTGELFF. The full variable domain, its missing parts supplied by reference TRBV5-1 and TRBJ2-2, is KAGVTQTPRYLIKTRGQQVTLSCSPISGHRSVSWYQQTPGQGLQFLFEYFSETQRNKGNFPGRFSGRQFSNSRSEMNVSTLELGDSALYLCASSGTSGGSNTGELFFGEGSRLTVL.

CDR3 DNA sequence: TGTGCCAGCAGTGAAGGCCGGGGTTGGGACGGGGAGCTGTTTTTT. Protein: CASSEGRGWDGELFF. The genes are TRBV2 and TRBJ2-2, with D possibly matching TRBD2 (5 bases). The CDR3 totals 15 residues. Deletions cut 1 base from V and 7 bases from J, with 13 bases between. Germline loops: CDR1 SNHLY, CDR2 FYNNEI.

The chain joins TRBV18 to TRBJ1-2; D ambiguous. The CDR3 runs to 12 residues. CDR1 and CDR2 (germline): KGHSH, LQKENI. The V end lost 2 bases, the J end lost 7 bases, and 8 bases lay between the germline ends. CDR3 coding DNA: TGTGCCAGCTCACCAGCGGGGTCTGGCTACACCTTC. Amino acid sequence: CASSPAGSGYTF.

This chain uses TRBV5-1 with TRBJ2-5; tentatively, D is TRBD2 (5 bases). V shed 0 bases and J shed 5 bases, with 11 bases lying between them. CDR1 and CDR2 (germline): SGHRS, YFSETQ. The CDR3 extends over 14 amino acids. CDR3 in amino acids: CASSLAVTGETQYF. In DNA, the CDR3 is TGCGCCAGCAGCTTGGCCGTGACGGGGGAGACCCAGTACTTC.

This chain joins TRBV6-1 and TRBJ2-1, with D unclear. There are 11 residues in the CDR3. The germline V and J ends were trimmed by 6 bases and 4 bases, with 4 bases remaining between them. CDR1 and CDR2 (germline): MNHNS, SASEGT. CDR3 protein: CASSRYNEQFF. CDR3 nucleotides: TGTGCCAGCAGCAGATACAATGAGCAGTTCTTC.

In its sample, this clone was seen a few times. The rearrangement links TRBV6-5 to TRBJ2-7; no clear D gene. This CDR3 spans 14 amino acids. V lost 7 bases and J 5 bases, leaving 18 bases between the germline ends. Looked up from germline, CDR1 is MNHEY and CDR2 is SVGAGI. The CDR3 nucleotides are TGTGCCAGCATCTCCCGGGTCTTCCCCCACGAGCAGTACTTC. This translates into CASISRVFPHEQYF.

The chain carries TRBV7-8 and TRBJ1-5, with 12 bases lining up with TRBD1. The germline V gene encodes CDR1 SGHVS and CDR2 FQNEAQ. CDR3 length equals 15 residues. The J segment lost 7 bases and the V segment lost 5 bases, leaving 6 bases of the junction unmatched. In DNA form, the CDR3 reads TGTGCCAGCAGCAGGGGACAGGGGGCTTGGCAGCCCCAGCATTTT. It codes for CASSRGQGAWQPQHF. The variable domain in full, completed from reference TRBV7-8 and TRBJ1-5, reads GAGVSQSPRYKVAKRGQDVALRCDPISGHVSLFWYQQALGQGPEFLTYFQNEAQLDKSGLPSDRFFAERPEGSVSTLKIQRTQQEDSAVYLCASSRGQGAWQPQHFGDGTRLSIL.

The rearrangement joins TRBV28 to TRBJ1-5; D unresolved. Germline V gives CDR1 MDHEN, CDR2 SYDVKM. The V end was cut by 8 bases, the J end by 4 bases, with 9 bases between. The CDR3 is 12 residues long. In DNA, the CDR3 is TGTGCCAGCGAGCTTTCGAATCAGCCCCAGCATTTT. Its protein product is CASELSNQPQHF.

This clone was detected a few times. The chain joins TRBV10-3 to TRBJ2-5, with D tentatively TRBD1 (6 bases). Germline CDR1 and CDR2: ENHRY and SYGVKD. The CDR3 is 16 amino acids. Trimming removed 0 bases from V and 5 bases from J, with 16 bases in between. The CDR3 sequence: CAISESPGTPIETQYF. In nucleotides, the CDR3 is TGTGCCATCAGTGAGTCTCCCGGGACACCCATCGAGACCCAGTACTTC.

This chain uses TRBV6-4 with TRBJ2-2; D uncertain. V was cut by 0 bases and J by 4 bases, with 3 bases left in between. Germline values: CDR1 MRHNA, CDR2 SNTAGT. There are 13 residues in the CDR3. The chain's CDR3 is CASSDSSTGELFF. The CDR3 DNA is TGTGCCAGCAGTGACTCTAGCACCGGGGAGCTGTTTTTT.

V gene TRBV11-2 combines with J gene TRBJ2-2, with D possibly matching TRBD2 (7 bases). CDR3 length equals 13 residues. The V gene's germline CDR1 is SGHAT and CDR2 FQNNGV. Trimming shortened V by 8 bases and J by 5 bases, and 12 bases separated the two germline ends. CDR3 region: CASRRGQTGELFF. The CDR3 DNA reads as TGTGCCAGCCGGCGGGGGCAAACCGGGGAGCTGTTTTTT.

The chain uses TRBV6-1 and TRBJ1-2; D unresolved. Germline CDR1 is MNHNS and CDR2 is SASEGT. Trimming took 4 bases from V and 0 from J, leaving 3 bases between them. The CDR3 covers 12 residues. The CDR3 sequence: CASSGANYGYTF. The CDR3 bases are TGTGCCAGCAGTGGAGCTAACTATGGCTACACCTTC.

This clone was seen a handful of times. V is TRBV7-2 and J is TRBJ1-4, with D possibly TRBD1 on 5 matching bases. There are 17 residues in the CDR3. V gave up 5 bases and J gave up 7 bases, with 23 bases separating them. Germline V gene sequence: CDR1 SGHTA, CDR2 FQGNSA. The CDR3 coding sequence is TGTGCCAGCAGCGGCCCGGGTGGGTACACGGGGGGTGAAAAACTGTTTTTT. Translation gives CASSGPGGYTGGEKLFF.

The chain combines TRBV6-5 with TRBJ1-3; D gene uncertain. CDR1 MNHEY and CDR2 SVGAGI come from the germline V gene. Trimming cost V 6 bases and J 2 bases, with 11 bases left between them. This CDR3 is 14 amino acids long. CDR3 in DNA: TGTGCCAGCAGACCACAAGTAACTGGAAACACCATATATTTT. It is translated as CASRPQVTGNTIYF.

This sequence joins TRBV19 and TRBJ1-1; D is perhaps TRBD1 (5 bases). Germline V gene lookup returns CDR1 LNHDA and CDR2 SQIVND (reference sequence). V was shortened by 7 bases and J by 1 base, with 22 bases between the two germline ends. There are 17 residues in the CDR3. CDR3 loop: CASKISGEFGKNTEAFF. CDR3 sequence (DNA): TGTGCCAGTAAGATTTCGGGGGAATTCGGAAAGAACACTGAAGCTTTCTTT.

Details on this clone: One end of the junction fails to match germline, which may point to a read error. V and J are TRBV19 and TRBJ2-5; 7 bases align to TRBD1. This CDR3 comprises 11 residues. CDR1 and CDR2 (germline): LNHDA, SQIVND (reference sequence). The CDR3 region has the DNA TGTGCCAGTAGTACCGGACAGGCAATAAACTTC. This encodes CASSTGQAINF.

The J gene is TRBJ1-5, the V gene TRBV6-1; TRBD1 is a possible D gene (6 bases). There are 13 residues in the CDR3. CDR1 is MNHNS and CDR2 is SASEGT in the germline V gene. Trimming stripped 11 bases from V and 4 bases from J, with 15 bases between. The chain's CDR3 is CAGSEGGNQPQHF. The CDR3 DNA sequence: TGTGCCGGCTCAGAGGGGGGGAATCAGCCCCAGCATTTT.

V and J are TRBV7-9 and TRBJ2-1; TRBD1 aligns across 8 bases. The ends lost 5 bases at V and 8 bases at J; junction bases unmatched: 8. Germline V lookup: CDR1 SEHNR, CDR2 FQNEAQ (reference sequence). CDR3 length: 14 residues. CDR3 sequence reads: CASSGGQGGDEQFF. The CDR3 DNA follows: TGTGCCAGCAGCGGAGGACAGGGTGGGGATGAGCAGTTCTTC.

V and J are TRBV9 and TRBJ2-3, with D perhaps matching TRBD1 (5 bases). This CDR3 has 16 amino acids. Trimming took 0 bases from V and 5 from J, leaving 16 bases between them. Germline lookup yields CDR1 SGDLS and CDR2 YYNGEE. CDR3 bases: TGTGCCAGCAGCGTAGGGGGAAACAGCAGGGTAGATACGCAGTATTTT. Its translation is CASSVGGNSRVDTQYF. The complete variable domain, with remaining parts taken from reference TRBV9 and TRBJ2-3, reads DSGVTQTPKHLITATGQRVTLRCSPRSGDLSVYWYQQSLDQGLQFLIQYYNGEERAKGNILERFSAQQFPDLHSELNLSSLELGDSALYFCASSVGGNSRVDTQYFGPGTRLTVL.

The rearrangement uses TRBV5-1 and TRBJ2-2; 8 positions agree with TRBD1. V shed 1 base and J 1 base; nucleotides not matched to a gene: 3. The germline CDR1 and CDR2 sequences are SGHRS and YFSETQ. The CDR3 runs 16 residues. The CDR3 DNA reads TGCGCCAGCAGCTTGCCAGACAGGGGGAACACCGGGGAGCTGTTTTTT. Its translation is CASSLPDRGNTGELFF.

This clone has a single count. The rearrangement joins TRBV28 to TRBJ1-1; D is unclear. The CDR3 is 13 amino acids. Trimming removed 3 bases from V and 7 bases from J, with 12 bases in between. Germline values: CDR1 MDHEN, CDR2 SYDVKM. The CDR3 DNA reads as TGTGCCAGCAGTTTCTTTGGAGGCGGTGAAGCTTTCTTT. This sequence encodes CASSFFGGGEAFF.

The chain employs TRBV4-1 and TRBJ2-7; 10 nucleotides line up with TRBD1. Germline V CDR1 and CDR2: MGHRA, YSYEKL. The V segment lost 3 bases and the J segment 2 bases; nucleotides outside the gene matches: 7. CDR3 length: 16 residues. DNA for the CDR3: TGCGCCAGCAGCCATACGGCGGGGACAGGGGCCTACGAGCAGTACGTC. This encodes CASSHTAGTGAYEQYV.

This rearrangement joins TRBV11-1 to TRBJ2-7; D gene unclear. CDR3 length equals 14 residues. CDR1 and CDR2 (germline): SGHAT, FQDESV (reference sequence). The V gene lost 2 bases and the J gene lost 2 bases, with 10 bases spanning the gap. The CDR3: CASSLRRPPYEQYV. In DNA, the CDR3 is TGTGCCAGCAGCTTAAGGCGGCCTCCCTACGAGCAGTACGTC.

The chain is built from TRBV11-2 and TRBJ2-2; D is undetermined. Per the germline V gene, CDR1 is SGHAT and CDR2 is FQNNGV. The ends were cut back, 5 bases at V and 0 bases at J, with 4 bases in the middle. The CDR3 loop spans 13 amino acids. As DNA, the CDR3 is TGTGCCAGCAGCCGGGCGAACACCGGGGAGCTGTTTTTT. It specifies CASSRANTGELFF. Full variable domain (rest looked up from reference TRBV11-2 and TRBJ2-2): EAGVAQSPRYKIIEKRQSVAFWCNPISGHATLYWYQQILGQGPKLLIQFQNNGVVDDSQLPKDRFSAERLKGVDSTLKIQPAKLEDSAVYLCASSRANTGELFFGEGSRLTVL.

This rearrangement joins TRBV15 to TRBJ2-7; D not resolved. The CDR3 extends over 11 amino acids. Germline V gene sequence: CDR1 LNHNV, CDR2 YYDKDF (reference sequence). V lost 6 bases, J lost 5 bases, and 8 bases lay in between. CDR3 protein: CATRAGNEQYF. DNA for the CDR3: TGTGCCACCAGGGCTGGCAACGAGCAGTACTTC.

This clone was found once. The V gene is TRBV7-9, the J gene TRBJ1-5; no reliable D call. The CDR3 extends over 14 amino acids. The V gene lost 4 bases and the J gene lost 0 bases, with 7 bases spanning the gap. CDR1 is SEHNR, CDR2 FQNEAQ, per germline (reference sequence). In DNA, the CDR3 is TGTGCCAGCAGCTCCGGGGATAGCAATCAGCCCCAGCATTTT. It codes for CASSSGDSNQPQHF.

This clone has more than one count but fewer than ten. V usage is TRBV30 and J usage is TRBJ1-6; 9 bases map to TRBD1. Trimming at V came to 4 bases and at J to 8 bases, leaving 3 bases not matched to a gene. This CDR3 is 13 amino acids long. Germline CDR1 GTSNPN, CDR2 SVGIG (reference sequence). The CDR3 region has the DNA TGTGCCTGGATGGGACAGGGTGATTCACCCCTCCACTTT. Its protein product is CAWMGQGDSPLHF.